The 2 T cell receptor beta chains below come from one sample, sequenced in a study of a mutant IDH1 vaccine in newly diagnosed glioma. Antigens of these TCRs are unknown. Assay used: immunoSEQ multiplex PCR; TCRdb lists only in-frame clones, some missing. Here the sample spans about 25,000 clones, roughly 72% being singletons. Specified time point: week 11, during vaccination. Each vaccine dose was 300 ug of mutant IDH1 20-mer peptide, with topical imiquimod. The starting material was peripheral blood mononuclear cells (PBMCs), obtained from a glioma patient whose treatment included an IDH1 peptide vaccine. The receptors stem from a man aged 18 to 29 with glioma. Some clones in this sample may be carry-over from other donors' samples.

The V gene is TRBV7-2, the J gene TRBJ1-2; D is ambiguous. The CDR3 is 14 residues long. V lost 1 base and J lost 4, with 10 bases in between. The germline V gene has CDR1 SGHTA and CDR2 FQGNSA. The CDR3 DNA reads TGTGCCAGCAGCTTAGTGAAGGAGGTCTATGGCTACACCTTC. This sequence encodes CASSLVKEVYGYTF.

The chain has TRBV9 and TRBJ2-5; either TRBD1 or TRBD2 may supply D (6 bases each). Deletions cut 0 bases from V and 5 bases from J, with 14 bases between. Germline loops: CDR1 SGDLS, CDR2 YYNGEE. This CDR3 is 15 amino acids long. CDR3 in amino acids: CASSVEGGGKETQYF. In nucleotides, the CDR3 is TGTGCCAGCAGCGTAGAAGGGGGAGGCAAGGAGACCCAGTACTTC.